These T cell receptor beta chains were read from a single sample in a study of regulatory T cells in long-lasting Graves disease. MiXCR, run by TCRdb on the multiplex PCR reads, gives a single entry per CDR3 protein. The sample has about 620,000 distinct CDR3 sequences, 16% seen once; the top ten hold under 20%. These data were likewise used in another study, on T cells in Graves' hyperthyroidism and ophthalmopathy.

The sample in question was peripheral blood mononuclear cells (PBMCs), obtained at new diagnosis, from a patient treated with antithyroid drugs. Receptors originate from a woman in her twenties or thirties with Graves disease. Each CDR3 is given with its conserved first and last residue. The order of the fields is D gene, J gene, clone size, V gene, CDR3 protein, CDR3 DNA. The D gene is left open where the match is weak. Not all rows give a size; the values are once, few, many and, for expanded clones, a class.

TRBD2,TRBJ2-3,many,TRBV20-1,CSESGRAADTQYF,TGCAGTGAAAGCGGGAGGGCCGCAGATACGCAGTATTTT
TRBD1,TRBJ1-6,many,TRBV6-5,CASSYSDRGRSPLHF,TGTGCCAGCAGTTACTCGGACAGGGGACGGTCACCCCTCCACTTT
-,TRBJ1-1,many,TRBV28,CASSLGLGLLLTEAFF,TGTGCCAGCAGTTTAGGGTTGGGACTGCTGCTCACTGAAGCTTTCTTT
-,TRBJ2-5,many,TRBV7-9,CASSWSQGGETQYF,TGTGCCAGCAGCTGGTCGCAGGGAGGAGAGACCCAGTACTTC
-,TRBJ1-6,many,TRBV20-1,CSARQSYNSPLHF,TGCAGTGCTAGGCAGTCCTATAATTCACCCCTCCACTTT
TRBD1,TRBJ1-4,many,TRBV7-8,CASSLITGAGEKLFF,TGTGCCAGCAGCTTAATTACAGGGGCGGGGGAAAAACTGTTTTTT
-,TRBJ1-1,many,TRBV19,CASKGEAMNTEAFF,TGTGCCAGTAAGGGGGAAGCAATGAACACTGAAGCTTTCTTT
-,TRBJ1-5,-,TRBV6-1,CASSDISFGSQPRHF,TGTGCCAGCAGTGACATCTCTTTTGGGTCCCAGCCCCGGCATTTT
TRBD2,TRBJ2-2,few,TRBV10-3,CAVRAVAGVTGELFF,TGTGCCGTCCGTGCGGTTGCGGGGGTGACCGGGGAGCTGTTTTTT
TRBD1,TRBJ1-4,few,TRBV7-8,CASSFYRGGNEKLFF,TGTGCCAGCAGCTTCTACAGGGGAGGGAATGAAAAACTGTTTTTT
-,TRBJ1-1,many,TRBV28,CASTAPTGLNTEAFF,TGTGCCAGCACGGCCCCGACAGGCCTGAACACTGAAGCTTTCTTT
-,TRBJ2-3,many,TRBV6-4,CASSKTATSTDTQYF,TGTGCCAGCAGTAAGACGGCAACTAGCACAGATACGCAGTATTTT
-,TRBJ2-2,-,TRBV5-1,CASSSLNRANGELFF,TGCGCCAGCAGCTCCCTCAACAGGGCCAATGGGGAGCTGTTTTTT
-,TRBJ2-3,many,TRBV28,CASSFTPEGPLEDTQYF,TGTGCCAGCAGTTTTACGCCCGAGGGACCACTCGAAGATACGCAGTATTTT
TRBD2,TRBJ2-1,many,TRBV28,CASSFIGLAGDNEQFF,TGTGCCAGCAGTTTTATTGGACTAGCGGGCGACAATGAGCAGTTCTTC
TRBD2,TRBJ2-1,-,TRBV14,CASSQEWLAGVYEQFF,TGTGCCAGCAGCCAAGAATGGCTAGCGGGAGTTTATGAGCAGTTCTTC
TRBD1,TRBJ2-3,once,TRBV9,CASSVEGTGGTDTQYF,TGTGCCAGCAGCGTAGAGGGGACAGGGGGCACAGATACGCAGTATTTT
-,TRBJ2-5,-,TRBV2,CASSFWSGETQYF,TGTGCCAGCAGCTTTTGGTCAGGGGAGACCCAGTACTTC
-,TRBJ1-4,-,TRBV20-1,CSVDRGVEGKLFF,TGCAGTGTCGACCGAGGAGTTGAAGGAAAACTGTTTTTT
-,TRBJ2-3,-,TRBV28,CASTQPGRITDTQYF,TGTGCCAGCACCCAACCGGGACGTATCACAGATACGCAGTATTTT
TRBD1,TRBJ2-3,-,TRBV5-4,CASSLRDRGQTDTQYF,TGTGCCAGCAGCTTGCGGGACAGGGGGCAAACAGATACGCAGTATTTT
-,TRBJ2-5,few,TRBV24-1,CATSGLRAVVETQYF,TGTGCCACCAGTGGTTTAAGGGCAGTAGTGGAGACCCAGTACTTC
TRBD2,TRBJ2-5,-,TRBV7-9,CASSRAGDSGRGNQYF,TGTGCCAGCAGCCGAGCAGGTGATAGCGGGAGGGGGAACCAGTACTTC
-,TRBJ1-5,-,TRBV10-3,CAISRGFDNQPQHF,TGTGCCATCAGTAGGGGTTTTGACAATCAGCCCCAGCATTTT
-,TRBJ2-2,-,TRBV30,CAFYTGELFF,TGTGCCTTCTACACCGGGGAGCTGTTTTTT
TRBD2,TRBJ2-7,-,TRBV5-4,CASSFEREALYEQYF,TGTGCCAGCAGCTTTGAGCGGGAGGCATTATACGAGCAGTACTTC
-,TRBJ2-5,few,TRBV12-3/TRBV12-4,CASSLVVGGETQYF,TGTGCCAGCAGTTTGGTAGTAGGGGGGGAGACCCAGTACTTC
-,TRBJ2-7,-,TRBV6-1,CASRPGVGRYEQYF,TGTGCCAGCAGACCCGGTGTGGGCCGCTACGAGCAGTACTTC
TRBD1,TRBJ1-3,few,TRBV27,CASRKQGVSGNTIYF,TGTGCCAGCAGAAAACAGGGGGTCTCAGGAAACACCATATATTTT
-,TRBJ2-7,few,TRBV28,CASSLGPKVWRSSYEQYF,TGTGCCAGCAGTTTGGGGCCAAAAGTTTGGCGGTCCTCCTACGAGCAGTACTTC
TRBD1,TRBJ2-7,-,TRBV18,CASSPNPGQGSYEQYF,TGTGCCAGCTCACCTAACCCGGGACAGGGATCCTACGAGCAGTACTTC
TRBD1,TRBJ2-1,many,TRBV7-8,CASSLTGGEGNEQFF,TGTGCCAGCAGCCTTACAGGGGGCGAGGGCAATGAGCAGTTCTTC
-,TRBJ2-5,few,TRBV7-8,CASSFVAQETQHF,TGTGCCAGCAGCTTTGTAGCCCAAGAGACCCAGCACTTC
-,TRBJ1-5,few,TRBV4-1,CASSQDYGGRQPQHF,TGCGCCAGCAGCCAAGATTACGGGGGCCGTCAGCCCCAGCATTTT
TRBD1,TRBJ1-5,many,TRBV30,CAWRGQGGQPQHF,TGTGCCTGGAGAGGACAGGGCGGTCAGCCCCAGCATTTT
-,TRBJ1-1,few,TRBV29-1,CSATPTIEAFF,TGCAGCGCCACCCCGACTATTGAAGCTTTCTTT
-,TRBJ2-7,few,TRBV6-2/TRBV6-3,CASSYIPSTGIFYEQYF,TGTGCCAGCAGTTACATCCCTTCAACAGGGATCTTCTACGAGCAGTACTTC
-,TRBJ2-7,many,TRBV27,CASSPTLGWDEQYF,TGTGCCAGCAGTCCAACCCTAGGCTGGGACGAGCAGTACTTC
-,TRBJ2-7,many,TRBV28,CASSSPGSKSYEQYF,TGTGCCAGCAGTTCTCCGGGCTCTAAGTCCTACGAGCAGTACTTC
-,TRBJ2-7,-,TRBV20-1,CSALRSSYEQYF,TGCAGTGCTCTCAGGAGCTCCTACGAGCAGTACTTC
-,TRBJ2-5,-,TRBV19,CASSIGSQLQETQYF,TGTGCCAGTAGTATAGGGTCGCAGCTCCAAGAGACCCAGTACTTC
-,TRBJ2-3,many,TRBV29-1,CSVEVLSTDTQYF,TGCAGCGTTGAAGTCCTAAGCACAGATACGCAGTATTTT